This T cell receptor beta chain comes out of a study of shared clonotypes between healthy human individuals. Naive CD8 cells, CD45RO-negative and positively selected for CCR7, excluded terminally differentiated effector memory CD45RA+ cells. In the case of this clone: Its antigen is unidentified. One end of the junction is discordant with germline, which a read error may explain.

Per the study methods: Filtering differed because ImmunoSEQ produced junction-only sequences that carried no quality scores. TCRdb's copy holds only in-frame clones and misses some; the assay was immunoSEQ multiplex PCR. V and J calls and clone size follow that table, whereas D and trimming were derived from the DNA. The sample carries about 820,000 clones, roughly 92% recorded once. The CDR3 length is 12 residues. The germline V gene has CDR1 ENHRY and CDR2 SYGVKD. Overall study results and limits: Naive subsets generally had larger estimated richness than memory subsets.

The source of this sequence is a man aged 25-40 years in good health. Sequenced material: naive CD8+ T cells sorted from blood. The V gene is TRBV10-3, the J gene TRBJ2-4; 7 bases are a match to TRBD1. CDR3 residues: CAISDIAGGGTF. CDR3 coding DNA: TGTGCCATCAGTGATATAGCAGGGGGTGGAACCTTC.